What follows is one T cell receptor (beta chain) and its context. This entry is derived from a study of T cells after yellow fever vaccination. CDR1 and CDR2 (germline): MGHDK, SYGVNS. Trimming stripped 2 bases from V and 10 bases from J, with 9 bases between. This CDR3 is 13 amino acids long. TCRdb re-called the 5' RACE reads with MiXCR, one entry per CDR3 protein. The sample holds 450,000 to 550,000 distinct CDR3 sequences, over 15% seen once. V is TRBV25-1 and J is TRBJ1-6; no firm D call. The receptor's source is a man aged 25 to 40 who received the YFV17D yellow fever vaccine. Sequenced here: PBMCs, sampled 15 days after the yellow fever booster vaccination. The CDR3: CASSEKQQSPLHF. As DNA, the CDR3 is TGTGCCAGCAGTGAAAAGCAGCAGTCACCCCTCCACTTT.